This entry describes one T cell receptor (beta chain). What it recognizes is unknown. Some clones are missing from TCRdb's copy, which holds only in-frame ones; the method was immunoSEQ multiplex PCR. Of some 200,000 clones detected, around 72% appear once; the ten largest clones hold around an eighth. The sample comes from a study of cytotoxic CD8 clonotypes in ibrutinib-treated CLL. Trimming pared 5 bases from V and 2 bases from J, leaving 10 bases between. This CDR3 is built from 13 residues. Per germline, CDR1 LNHNV and CDR2 YYDKDF (reference sequence). Whole-study results and caveats: The study sampled sustained-remission and progressing patients at different times. Researchers report that baseline clonality outpaced age-matched healthy donors and tracked circulating CD8+ T-cell counts.

The V gene is TRBV15, the J gene TRBJ2-7, with D possibly matching TRBD2 (6 bases). This sample comprised PBMCs, obtained after 24 months of ibrutinib treatment. The receptor was derived from a human donor with chronic lymphocytic leukemia. CDR3 loop: CATSLGGPYEQYF. CDR3 nucleotide sequence: TGTGCCACCAGCCTAGGAGGGCCCTACGAGCAGTACTTC. The entire variable domain, with the rest obtained from reference TRBV15 and TRBJ2-7, is as follows: DAMVIQNPRYQVTQFGKPVTLSCSQTLNHNVMYWYQQKSSQAPKLLFHYYDKDFNNEADTPDNFQSRRPNTSFCFLDIRSPGLGDTAMYLCATSLGGPYEQYFGPGTRLTVT.